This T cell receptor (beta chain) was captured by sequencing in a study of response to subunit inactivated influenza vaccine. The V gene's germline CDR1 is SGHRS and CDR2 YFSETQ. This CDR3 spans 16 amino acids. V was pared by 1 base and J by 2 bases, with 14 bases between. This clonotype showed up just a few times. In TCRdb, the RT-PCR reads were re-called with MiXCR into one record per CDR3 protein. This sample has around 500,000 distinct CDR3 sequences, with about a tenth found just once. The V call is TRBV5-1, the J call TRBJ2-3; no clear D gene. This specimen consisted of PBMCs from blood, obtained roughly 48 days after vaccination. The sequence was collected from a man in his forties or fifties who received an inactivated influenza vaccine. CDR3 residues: CASSLNAGRSTDTQYF. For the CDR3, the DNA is TGCGCCAGCAGCTTGAACGCCGGCAGATCCACAGATACGCAGTATTTT.